This entry describes one T cell receptor beta chain. Its antigen is undetermined. This sample was included in a study of CD8+ T cells in alopecia areata. In each case, RNA was isolated and then reverse transcribed into cDNA as the sequencing template. The assay was immunoSEQ multiplex PCR, and TCRdb's table has in-frame clones only and misses some. The sample lists fewer than 250,000 clones; around 62% were seen once. Study conclusions and caveats: Scalp lesions, especially in alopecia totalis/universalis, had higher clonality than normal scalp.

The source material was CD4+ T cells sorted from blood, sampled at week 0. The source is a human donor with alopecia areata.

DNA of the CDR3: TGTGCCAGCAGTTTAGTTAGCGGGGGACGAGATACGCAGTATTTT. This codes for CASSLVSGGRDTQYF. The chain couples TRBV28 to TRBJ2-3; 9 bases line up with TRBD2. The CDR3 is 15 residues long. Germline V CDR1 and CDR2: MDHEN, SYDVKM. V gave up 2 bases and J gave up 5 bases; unmatched junction bases: 5.